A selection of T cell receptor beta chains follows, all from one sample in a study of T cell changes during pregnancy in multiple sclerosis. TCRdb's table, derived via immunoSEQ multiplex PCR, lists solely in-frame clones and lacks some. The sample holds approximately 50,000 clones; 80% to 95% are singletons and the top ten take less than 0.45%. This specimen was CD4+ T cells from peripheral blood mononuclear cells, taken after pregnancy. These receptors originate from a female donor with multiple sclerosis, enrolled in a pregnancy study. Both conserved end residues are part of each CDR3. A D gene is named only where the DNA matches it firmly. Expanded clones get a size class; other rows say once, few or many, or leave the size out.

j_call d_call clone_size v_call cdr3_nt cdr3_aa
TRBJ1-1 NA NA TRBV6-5 TGTGCCAGCAGACGAGGGAGTCCGGTCACTGAAGCTTTCTTT CASRRGSPVTEAFF
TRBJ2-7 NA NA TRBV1 TGCACCAGCAGCTCAAGGTGGAGCGGGAGTCCTTCCTACGAGCAGTACTTC CTSSSRWSGSPSYEQYF
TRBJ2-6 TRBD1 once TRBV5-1 TGCGCCAGCAGTTCAGGGGGTTCTGGGGCCAACGTCCTGACTTTC CASSSGGSGANVLTF
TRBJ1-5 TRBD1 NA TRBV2 TGTGCCAGCAGTGGAAGACAGGGAAATCAGCCCCAGCATTTT CASSGRQGNQPQHF
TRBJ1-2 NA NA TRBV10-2 TGCGCCAGCAGTGAGAACAATAACTATGGCTACACCTTC CASSENNNYGYTF
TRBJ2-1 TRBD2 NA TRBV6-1 TGTGCCAGCAGTGAAGCCACAGGGACTAGCGGGATTAGGCTCAATGAGCAGTTCTTC CASSEATGTSGIRLNEQFF
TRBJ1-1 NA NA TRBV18 TGTGCCAGCTCCTCGATGGTAGGGAGCACTGAAGCTTTCTTT CASSSMVGSTEAFF
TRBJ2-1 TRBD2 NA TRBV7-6 TGTGCCAGCAGCTTAGCTCTAGCGGCCAACAATGAGCAGTTCTTC CASSLALAANNEQFF
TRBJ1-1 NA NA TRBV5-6 TGTGCCAGCAGCTTGCCTAGTTTCAACACTGAAGCTTTCTTT CASSLPSFNTEAFF
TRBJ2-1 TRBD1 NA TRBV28 TGTGCCAGCAAACCCTCCACCGGGACAGGGTATAATGAGCAGTTCTTC CASKPSTGTGYNEQFF
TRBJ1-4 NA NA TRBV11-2 TGTGCCAGCAGCTTAGGGGGGGATACAGCAACTAATGAAAAACTGTTTTTT CASSLGGDTATNEKLFF
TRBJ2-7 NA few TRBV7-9 TGTGCCAGCAGCTTAGGCCGACAGGCGGCCCCTAACGAGCAGTACTTC CASSLGRQAAPNEQYF
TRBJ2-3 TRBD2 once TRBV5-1 TGCGCCAGCAGCCAAACTAGCGGGGGGGTAGGCACAGATACGCAGTATTTT CASSQTSGGVGTDTQYF
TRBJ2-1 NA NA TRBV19 TGTGCCAGTAGTAACACGGGACAAGGCTACAATGAGCAGTTCTTC CASSNTGQGYNEQFF
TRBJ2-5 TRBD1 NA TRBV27 TGTGCCAGCAGTTTATTAGGGACAGGGGGAGGGCAAGAGACCCAGTACTTC CASSLLGTGGGQETQYF
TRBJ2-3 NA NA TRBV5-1 TGCGCCAGCAGAATAGACAGGACTAGCACAGATACGCAGTATTTT CASRIDRTSTDTQYF
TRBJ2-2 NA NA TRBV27 TGTGCCAGCGGAGTAAGGACCGGGGAGCTGTTTTTT CASGVRTGELFF
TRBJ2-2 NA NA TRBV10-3 TGTGCCATCAGCCTCAGCTCGGGAACGAACACCGGGGAGCTGTTTTTT CAISLSSGTNTGELFF
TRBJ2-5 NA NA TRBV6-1 TGTGCCAGCAGTGGAGGGACAAGCCTCCAAGAGACCCAGTACTTC CASSGGTSLQETQYF
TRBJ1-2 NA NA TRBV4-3 TGCGCCAGCAGCCAAGATTTAGCGGATAGTTGGGGCTACACCTTC CASSQDLADSWGYTF
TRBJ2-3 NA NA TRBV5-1 TGCGCCAGCAGCTTGGGGCACAGCACAGATACGCAGTATTTT CASSLGHSTDTQYF
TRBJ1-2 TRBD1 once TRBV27 TGTGCCAGCAGTTCGCTAGGGACAGGGGGCAACTATGGCTACACCTTC CASSSLGTGGNYGYTF
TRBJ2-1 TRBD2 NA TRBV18 TGTGCCAGCTCACCTCGGACTAGCGGGAGCAATGAGCAGTTCTTC CASSPRTSGSNEQFF
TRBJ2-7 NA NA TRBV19 TGTGCCAGTAGAGCTCCGGGACAACCTTACGAGCAGTACTTC CASRAPGQPYEQYF
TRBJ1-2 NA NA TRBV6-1 TGTGCCAGCAGTGAAGTCTACAGTAACTATGGCTACACCTTC CASSEVYSNYGYTF
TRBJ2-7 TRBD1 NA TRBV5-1 TGCGCCAGCAGCCCCAGGACAGGCTCCTACGAGCAGTACTTC CASSPRTGSYEQYF
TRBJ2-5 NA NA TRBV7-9 TGTGCCAGCAGCGCGGAGGTCCAAGAGACCCAGTACTTC CASSAEVQETQYF
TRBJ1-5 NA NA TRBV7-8 TGTGCCAGCAGCTTAGAAGCTTCCAATCAGCCCCAGCATTTT CASSLEASNQPQHF
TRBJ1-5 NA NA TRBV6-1 TGTGCCAGCAGTGAAGCGGGACATAGCAATCAGCCCCAGCATTTT CASSEAGHSNQPQHF
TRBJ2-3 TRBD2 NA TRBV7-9 TGTGCCAGCAGCTTAGGCGTTAGCGGGAGAGCCGCTAGCACAGATACGCAGTATTTT CASSLGVSGRAASTDTQYF
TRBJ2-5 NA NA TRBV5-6 TGTGCCAGCAGCCGACTAGACCAAGAGACCCAGTACTTC CASSRLDQETQYF
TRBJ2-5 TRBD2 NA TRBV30 TGTGCCTGGAGTGTAGAGCGGAGTAGCGGGAGGAGGGAGACCCAGTACTTC CAWSVERSSGRRETQYF
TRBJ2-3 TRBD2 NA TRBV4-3 TGCGCCAGCAGCCTTCAAACTAGCGGGAGGGTAAATACGCAGTATTTT CASSLQTSGRVNTQYF
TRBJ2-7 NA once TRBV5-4 TGTGCCAGCAGCTTGAGGAGCTCCTACGAGCAGTACTTC CASSLRSSYEQYF
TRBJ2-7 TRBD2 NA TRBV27 TGTGCCAGCAGTTTCATGGTGGCGTCTAGCGGGAAACACTACGAGCAGTACTTC CASSFMVASSGKHYEQYF
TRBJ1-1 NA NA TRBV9 TGTGCCAGCAGCGTTGGGAGTAGCACTGAAGCTTTCTTT CASSVGSSTEAFF
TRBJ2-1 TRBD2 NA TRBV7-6 TGTGCCAGCAGGGCGCTAGCGGGACCCTCAAGCAAGCAGTTCTTC CASRALAGPSSKQFF
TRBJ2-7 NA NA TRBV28 TGTGCCAGCTCAGGGATTAGTGAGCAGTACTTC CASSGISEQYF
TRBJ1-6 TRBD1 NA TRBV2 TGTGCCAGCATGGACGGACAGGTCTTGAATTCACCCCTCCACTTT CASMDGQVLNSPLHF
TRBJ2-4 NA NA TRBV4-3 TGCGCCAGCAGCCAAGTAGCGCGGGACAGACTAGCCAAAAACATTCAGTACTTC CASSQVARDRLAKNIQYF
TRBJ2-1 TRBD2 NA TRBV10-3 TGTGCCATCAGCCGGACTAGCGGGAGATATGAGCAGTTCTTC CAISRTSGRYEQFF
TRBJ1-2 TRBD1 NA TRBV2 TGTGCCAGCATTCTAAAATGGCAGGGGGGCGGCTACACCTTC CASILKWQGGGYTF
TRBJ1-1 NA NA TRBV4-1 TGCGCCAGCAGCCGTGTTAGTTTTCGGAACACTGAAGCTTTCTTT CASSRVSFRNTEAFF
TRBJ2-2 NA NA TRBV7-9 TGTGCCAGCAGCTTAGGCGGCGGCACCGGGGAGCTGTTTTTT CASSLGGGTGELFF
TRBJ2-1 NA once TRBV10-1 TGCGCCAGCAGTGAGGAGGTCCGCTATGAGCAGTTCTTC CASSEEVRYEQFF
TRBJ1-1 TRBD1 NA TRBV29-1 TGCAGCTCGCGGACAGGGGGGAACACTGAAGCTTTCTTT CSSRTGGNTEAFF
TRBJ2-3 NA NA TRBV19 TGTGCCAGTACCCCGTTCCCTATGACAGATACGCAGTATTTT CASTPFPMTDTQYF
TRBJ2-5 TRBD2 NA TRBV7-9 TGTGCCAGCAGCTGGGCTCAGGGAGGGGAGACCCAGTACTTC CASSWAQGGETQYF
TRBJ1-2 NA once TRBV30 TGTGCCTGGGGAGGGATTGGCTACACCTTC CAWGGIGYTF